This T cell receptor beta chain emerged from a study of blood T cell repertoires in COVID-19. About the study: Both acute and convalescent COVID-19 samples were obtained from the United States, Italy and Spain. From T cells, B-cell-depleted T cells, or PBMCs came the material, which was cDNA or gDNA.

Between the trimmed V and J ends, which lost 11 bases and 7 bases, there was a span of 23 bases. CDR3 size: 14 residues. Germline CDR1 reads MNHEY; CDR2 reads SVGAGI. This study enrolled people aged roughly 18 to 90 from 24 US geographic areas. Per the original methods: How many nucleated cells were present was estimated from reference gene primer amplification. The repertoire was sequenced with immunoSEQ multiplex PCR; TCRdb's copy has only in-frame clones and lacks some. That table furnishes V, J and clone size, whereas the DNA furnished D and trimming. The data contain about 280,000 clones, about four fifths of them seen just once; the ten biggest clones take up about 5%.

V is TRBV6-5 and J is TRBJ1-2, with D possibly being TRBD1 (6 bases). This receptor was identified in a man aged 40-49 years who had been exposed to COVID-19. Input material: PBMCs or T cells enriched from blood (not recorded which). The DNA for the CDR3 is TGTGCCGGCTACCCCTCTGGGGGGGCGGTTGGCTACACCTTC. Translation: CAGYPSGGAVGYTF.